These 26 T cell receptor beta chains share one sample of origin, sequenced in a study of blood T cell repertoires in COVID-19 (dated by TCRdb to about 2020). The method was the immunoSEQ multiplex PCR assay. Sourced from immuneACCESS, this table was stored by TCRdb with only in-frame sequences that have V and J called. A share of the clones is absent; for the studies checked, an unresolved V gene accounts for under half, and the remainder has no known explanation. The sample table contains about 210,000 clones; only one count was recorded for roughly 82% of them. The leading ten clones occupy 4.5% to 7% of the sample. Sequencing was carried out using PBMCs or T cells enriched from blood (not recorded which). The receptors derive from a man in his forties with acute COVID-19.

The rearrangement links TRBV5-6 to TRBJ2-1; D gene uncertain. V was trimmed by 1 base and J by 10 bases, leaving 9 bases between them. Germline CDR1 is SGHDT and CDR2 is YYEEEE. The CDR3 is 12 residues long. CDR3 DNA sequence: TGTGCCAGCAGCTTGCAGGTACGGGAGCAGTTCTTC. It codes for CASSLQVREQFF.

The V and J genes are TRBV7-8 and TRBJ2-7; TRBD1 might be the D (6 bases). Trimming cost V 8 bases and J 7 bases, with 12 bases left between them. In germline, CDR1 is SGHVS, CDR2 FQNEAQ. This CDR3 has 11 amino acids. Here the CDR3 reads CASRKQGEQYF. The CDR3 region has the DNA TGTGCCAGCCGGAAACAGGGTGAGCAGTACTTC.

This clone has more than one count but fewer than ten. The rearrangement uses TRBV27 and TRBJ2-7; D is ambiguous. Germline assignment: CDR1 MNHEY and CDR2 SMNVEV (reference sequence). Trimming shortened V by 6 bases and J by 0 bases, and 12 bases separated the two germline ends. This CDR3 is built from 14 residues. The CDR3 DNA reads TGTGCCAGCAGCGATTCCCCCTACTCCTACGAGCAGTACTTC. Its protein product is CASSDSPYSYEQYF.

This chain uses TRBV5-5 with TRBJ2-1, with D uncertain. The CDR3 is made up of 14 amino acids. Per the germline V gene, CDR1 is SGHKS and CDR2 is YYEKEE (reference sequence). Trimming pared 0 bases from V and 5 bases from J, leaving 9 bases between. CDR3 sequence reads: CASSLVFNNNEQFF. The CDR3 bases are TGTGCCAGCAGCTTGGTGTTCAACAACAATGAGCAGTTCTTC.

The chain joins TRBV18 to TRBJ2-3; D is unresolved. The CDR3 contains 12 residues. CDR1 and CDR2 from the germline V gene are KGHSH and LQKENI. The V gene lost 5 bases and the J gene lost 6 bases, with 9 bases spanning the gap. The CDR3: CASSTMVDTQYF. The DNA for the CDR3 is TGTGCCAGCTCAACTATGGTGGATACGCAGTATTTT.

The V and J genes are TRBV5-4 and TRBJ2-3, with 9 nucleotides matching TRBD2. Germline assignment: CDR1 SGHNT and CDR2 YYREEE (reference sequence). The J segment lost 6 bases and the V segment lost 1 base, leaving 9 bases of the junction unmatched. This CDR3 spans 16 amino acids. For the CDR3, the DNA is TGTGCCAGCAGCTTGTTTTCGGGACTAGCTGCCGATACGCAGTATTTT. It yields the protein CASSLFSGLAADTQYF.

The chain links TRBV7-9 to TRBJ1-5; 7 positions match TRBD1. Germline assignment: CDR1 SEHNR and CDR2 FQNEAQ (reference sequence). The CDR3 is 17 residues long. The V gene end was trimmed by 5 bases and the J gene end by 2 bases; junction bases not matched to a gene: 12. CDR3 amino acids: CASSLGYDREGNQPQHF. The CDR3 DNA reads TGTGCCAGCAGCCTAGGATATGACAGGGAAGGCAATCAGCCCCAGCATTTT.

The J gene is TRBJ1-6, the V gene TRBV4-3; 7 bases are shared with TRBD1. V was pared by 0 bases and J by 6 bases, with 2 bases of the junction left unmatched. CDR3 length: 15 residues. The germline V gene has CDR1 LGHNA and CDR2 YSLEER. CDR3 region: CASSQEAGGNSPLHF. As DNA, the CDR3 is TGCGCCAGCAGCCAAGAGGCAGGGGGTAATTCACCCCTCCACTTT.

The chain has TRBV12-3 or TRBV12-4 and TRBJ1-5; D ambiguous. Trimming stripped 2 bases from V and 9 bases from J, with 8 bases between. The CDR3 consists of 12 residues. In nucleotides, the CDR3 is TGTGCCAGCAGTTTACCCGAGGGGCCCCAGCATTTT. This translates into CASSLPEGPQHF.

This chain uses TRBV4-2 with TRBJ2-5; possibly TRBD2 for D (5 bases). Germline V lookup: CDR1 LGHNA, CDR2 YNFKEQ. Trimming took 1 base from V and 2 from J, leaving 14 bases between them. The CDR3 is 16 residues long. Here the CDR3 DNA reads TGTGCCAGCAGCCAAGGCAGCGGTGTGAGTCAAGAGACCCAGTACTTC. Translation gives CASSQGSGVSQETQYF.

This clone was detected once. The rearrangement links TRBV7-9 to TRBJ2-2; no firm D call. The length of the CDR3 is 13 residues. Germline CDR1 reads SEHNR; CDR2 reads FQNEAQ (reference sequence). V lost 2 bases and J lost 3, with 4 bases in between. The CDR3 coding sequence is TGTGCCAGCAGCTTAACAGACACCGGGGAGCTGTTTTTT. Amino acid sequence: CASSLTDTGELFF.

The chain links TRBV19 to TRBJ2-1; TRBD1 matches at 11 bases. V gave up 3 bases and J gave up 8 bases; unmatched junction bases: 6. The CDR3 totals 15 residues. Germline assignment: CDR1 LNHDA and CDR2 SQIVND (reference sequence). The CDR3 region is CASSIGTGGDDEQFF. In DNA form, the CDR3 reads TGTGCCAGTAGTATTGGGACAGGGGGTGATGATGAGCAGTTCTTC.

The V gene is TRBV28, the J gene TRBJ2-7, with 8 bases fitting TRBD1. Germline CDR1 reads MDHEN; CDR2 reads SYDVKM. The length of the CDR3 is 16 residues. V dropped 4 bases and J dropped 2; count of bases not matched to a gene: 10. The CDR3 is CASSSPGDRRPYEQYF. The DNA of the CDR3 is TGTGCCAGCAGTTCTCCGGGGGACAGGAGGCCCTACGAGCAGTACTTC.

This clone was recorded once. The chain is built from TRBV3-1 (or the pseudogene TRBV3-2) and TRBJ2-1, with 9 nucleotides matching TRBD2. Per germline, CDR1 LGHDT and CDR2 YNNKEL (reference sequence). V gave up 1 base and J gave up 7 bases; unmatched junction bases: 11. The CDR3 spans 17 residues. CDR3: CASSQGGKGLATNEQFF. As DNA, the CDR3 is TGTGCCAGCAGCCAAGGGGGTAAGGGACTAGCCACAAATGAGCAGTTCTTC.

This chain links TRBV13 with TRBJ1-1; D not certain. The germline CDR1 and CDR2 sequences are PRHDT and FYEKMQ (reference sequence). The V and J ends lost 1 base and 6 bases respectively, with 6 bases between them. The CDR3 sequence is 12 residues long. The DNA of the CDR3 is TGTGCCAGCAGCTTAGTGAGGGCTGAAGCTTTCTTT. It is translated as CASSLVRAEAFF.

The rearrangement uses TRBV29-1 and TRBJ2-3; perhaps TRBD2 as D (6 bases). In germline, CDR1 is SQVTM, CDR2 ANQGSEA. Trimming stripped 8 bases from V and 5 bases from J, with 14 bases between. CDR3 length: 12 amino acids. The CDR3 is CSTGTLGDTQYF. CDR3 DNA: TGCAGCACCGGGACTTTGGGAGATACGCAGTATTTT.

The chain links TRBV5-4 to TRBJ2-3; D is possibly TRBD2 (6 bases). From germline, CDR1 is SGHNT and CDR2 YYREEE (reference sequence). This CDR3 contains 17 residues. Trimming removed 4 bases from V and 0 bases from J, with 18 bases in between. The CDR3: CASSGSLGTESTDTQYF. DNA for the CDR3: TGTGCCAGCAGCGGGAGTTTAGGGACTGAGAGCACAGATACGCAGTATTTT.

The genes are TRBV5-1 and TRBJ2-3; 8 bases agree with TRBD2. Trimming at V came to 7 bases and at J to 1 base, leaving 5 bases not matched to a gene. This CDR3 has 14 amino acids. The germline CDR1 and CDR2 sequences are SGHRS and YFSETQ. CDR3 region: CASSTSGRTDTQYF. CDR3 DNA: TGCGCCAGCTCAACTAGCGGCCGCACAGATACGCAGTATTTT.

This clone has only a few counts. The J gene is TRBJ1-1, the V gene TRBV6-5; tentatively, D is TRBD1 (6 bases). The CDR3 is made up of 13 amino acids. V lost 11 bases to trimming and J lost 3 bases, with 16 bases between them. Germline lookup yields CDR1 MNHEY and CDR2 SVGAGI. The CDR3 reads CAARGRWDTEAFF. The CDR3 nucleotides read TGTGCCGCCAGGGGCCGGTGGGACACTGAAGCTTTCTTT.

The J gene is TRBJ2-1, the V gene TRBV3-1 (or the pseudogene TRBV3-2), with 8 nucleotides matching TRBD2. This CDR3 region has 17 residues. Trimming took 6 bases from V and 7 from J; bases not matched to a gene: 17. Germline values: CDR1 LGHDT, CDR2 YNNKEL (reference sequence). CDR3 residues: CASSRYSSGMMGNEQFF. CDR3 DNA sequence: TGTGCCAGCAGTCGCTATAGTAGCGGGATGATGGGGAATGAGCAGTTCTTC.

The rearrangement joins TRBV9 to TRBJ2-1; 9 positions agree with TRBD2. V was pared by 0 bases and J by 2 bases, with 3 bases of the junction left unmatched. Germline lookup yields CDR1 SGDLS and CDR2 YYNGEE. The CDR3 runs to 16 residues. CDR3 coding DNA: TGTGCCAGCAGCGTAGGGCCTAGCGGGACCTACAATGAGCAGTTCTTC. Translated, it gives CASSVGPSGTYNEQFF.

The rearrangement uses TRBV11-2 and TRBJ2-3, with D tentatively TRBD2 (6 bases). Germline assignment: CDR1 SGHAT and CDR2 FQNNGV. There are 14 residues in the CDR3. V was pared by 1 base and J by 4 bases, with 9 bases between. The CDR3 coding sequence is TGTGCCAGCAGCTTAGCGGGAGCAGCAGATACGCAGTATTTT. This sequence encodes CASSLAGAADTQYF.

The rearrangement joins TRBV10-2 to TRBJ1-1; D might be TRBD1 (6 bases). V lost 4 bases, J lost 10 bases, and 22 bases lay in between. CDR3 length: 15 residues. CDR1 is WSHSY and CDR2 is SAAADI in the germline V gene. This chain's CDR3 is CASSVFRDTSSGAFF. The CDR3 DNA reads as TGCGCCAGCAGTGTGTTCCGGGACACCTCATCCGGAGCTTTCTTT.

There are a few counts of this clone. V usage is TRBV6-1 and J usage is TRBJ2-7, with 8 bases fitting TRBD1. This CDR3 comprises 15 residues. V was clipped by 3 bases and J by 2 bases; unmatched bases: 6. Germline loops: CDR1 MNHNS, CDR2 SASEGT. CDR3 bases: TGTGCCAGCAGTGAGAACAGGGGGTCCCCCTACGAGCAGTACTTC. Its translation is CASSENRGSPYEQYF.

CDR3 in DNA: TGTGCCAGTAGCCTGACTAGCGGGTCGTACCAAGAGACCCAGTACTTC. Protein product: CASSLTSGSYQETQYF. V and J are TRBV19 and TRBJ2-5; TRBD2 agrees at 10 bases. Per the germline V gene, CDR1 is LNHDA and CDR2 is SQIVND (reference sequence). The CDR3 runs 16 residues. J gave up 0 bases and V 6 bases, and 7 bases lay outside the gene matches. Complete variable domain (other parts from reference TRBV19 and TRBJ2-5): DGGITQSPKYLFRKEGQNVTLSCEQNLNHDAMYWYRQDPGQGLRLIYYSQIVNDFQKGDIAEGYSVSREKKESFPLTVTSAQKNPTAFYLCASSLTSGSYQETQYFGPGTRLLVL.

The rearrangement links TRBV14 to TRBJ1-3; D is perhaps TRBD1 (6 bases). Between the trimmed V and J ends, which lost 5 bases and 3 bases, there was a span of 14 bases. Germline V gives CDR1 SGHDN, CDR2 FVKESK. This CDR3 spans 15 amino acids. The CDR3 region is CASSYTGSDGNTIYF. CDR3 nucleotide sequence: TGTGCCAGCAGCTACACAGGGTCGGATGGAAACACCATATATTTT.